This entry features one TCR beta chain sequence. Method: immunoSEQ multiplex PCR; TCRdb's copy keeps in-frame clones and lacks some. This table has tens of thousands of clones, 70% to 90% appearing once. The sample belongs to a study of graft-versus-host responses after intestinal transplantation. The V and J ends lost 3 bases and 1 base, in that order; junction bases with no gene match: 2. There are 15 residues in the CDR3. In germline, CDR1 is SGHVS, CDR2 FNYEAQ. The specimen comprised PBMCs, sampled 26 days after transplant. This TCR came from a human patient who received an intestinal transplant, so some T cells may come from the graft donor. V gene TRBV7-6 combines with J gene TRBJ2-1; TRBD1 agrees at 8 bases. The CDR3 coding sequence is TGTGCCAGCAGCTTGCGACAGGGGTCCTACAATGAGCAGTTCTTC. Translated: CASSLRQGSYNEQFF. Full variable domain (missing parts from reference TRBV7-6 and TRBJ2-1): GAGVSQSPRYKVTKRGQDVALRCDPISGHVSLYWYRQALGQGPEFLTYFNYEAQQDKSGLPNDRFSAERPEGSISTLTIQRTEQRDSAMYRCASSLRQGSYNEQFFGPGTRLTVL.